Described below is a single T cell receptor beta chain sequence and its context. This record comes from a study of monozygotic twins with inflammatory bowel disease. TCRdb derives one entry per CDR3 protein from the 5' RACE reads, leaving out DNA. The table for this sample gives about 160,000 distinct CDR3 sequences. CDR1 DFQATT and CDR2 SNEGSKA come from the germline V gene (reference sequence). The CDR3 covers 12 residues. The rearrangement uses TRBV20-1 and TRBJ1-3. Source material: blood. The sequence was obtained from a human donor with ulcerative colitis or Crohn's disease, or a healthy co-twin of an affected twin (not recorded which). This CDR3 is CSARPDKNTIYF.